Below, 13 T cell receptor beta chains from the same sample are listed, as sequenced in a study of blood T cell repertoires in COVID-19 (dated by TCRdb to the early 2020s). Libraries were made using the immunoSEQ multiplex PCR assay. TCRdb holds this immuneACCESS table with in-frame rearrangements only. Some clones are missing; in checked studies, unresolved V genes explain under half, and the rest has no known cause. This sample lists fewer than 350,000 clones; under 95% were detected once. Of the sample, about 2.3% is held by the ten largest clones. The sequencing sample was made of PBMCs or T cells enriched from blood (not recorded which). These receptor sequences come from a woman between 35 and 50 years old with acute COVID-19.

CDR3 residues: CASSPWQFSGDTQYF. The CDR3 DNA follows: TGTGCCAGCTCACCGTGGCAATTCTCAGGAGATACGCAGTATTTT. The chain links TRBV18 to TRBJ2-3; D is unclear. Germline loops: CDR1 KGHSH, CDR2 LQKENI. V was cut by 3 bases and J by 5 bases, with 15 bases left in between. The CDR3 covers 15 residues.

This clone was observed once. The chain combines TRBV7-9 with TRBJ2-5; 9 positions match TRBD1. Germline-derived CDR1 and CDR2 are SEHNR and FQNEAQ (reference sequence). This CDR3 is built from 14 residues. The J segment lost 5 bases and the V segment lost 5 bases, leaving 6 bases of the junction unmatched. The CDR3 DNA sequence: TGTGCCAGCAGCCCCGGGGGACAGGGTGAGACCCAGTACTTC. It is translated as CASSPGGQGETQYF.

This clone was picked up one time. The chain carries TRBV18 and TRBJ2-2; weak D call: TRBD2 (6 bases). This CDR3 has 16 amino acids. V lost 3 bases and J 4 bases, leaving 15 bases between the germline ends. Per germline, CDR1 KGHSH and CDR2 LQKENI. The CDR3 loop is CASSPRREPSTGELFF. The CDR3 bases are TGTGCCAGCTCACCGCGACGGGAGCCCAGCACCGGGGAGCTGTTTTTT.

This clone is a singleton in its sample. The genes are TRBV6-1 and TRBJ1-5, with no clear D. V lost 1 base and J lost 7, with 8 bases in between. Germline V gene lookup returns CDR1 MNHNS and CDR2 SASEGT. The CDR3 totals 13 residues. CDR3 nucleotides: TGTGCCAGCAGTGAAGGGGCCCTACAGCCCCAGCATTTT. Its protein product is CASSEGALQPQHF.

The V and J genes are TRBV5-1 and TRBJ1-2, with TRBD1 as a possible D gene (5 bases). Deletions cut 4 bases from V and 5 bases from J, with 15 bases between. The germline V gene has CDR1 SGHRS and CDR2 YFSETQ. This CDR3 is 14 amino acids long. The CDR3: CASSPGSGAYGYTF. The DNA for the CDR3 is TGCGCCAGCAGCCCCGGGTCTGGGGCGTATGGCTACACCTTC.

V gene TRBV3-1 (or the pseudogene TRBV3-2) combines with J gene TRBJ2-1; 8 nucleotides line up with TRBD1. The trim removed 10 bases at V and 8 bases at J, leaving 7 bases unmatched. CDR1 is LGHDT, CDR2 YNNKEL, per germline (reference sequence). The length of the CDR3 is 12 residues. CDR3 sequence (DNA): TGTGCCACCTCCGACAGGGGCTATGAGCAGTTCTTC. Translated: CATSDRGYEQFF.

As concerns this clone: Other DNA sequences within the sample encode an identical CDR3. The chain links TRBV24-1 to TRBJ2-3; the D is unclear. Trimming took off 3 bases at V and 0 bases at J, with 9 bases between the two ends. The CDR3 has 15 residues. Germline-derived CDR1 and CDR2 are KGHDR and SFDVKD. CDR3 region: CATSDRGTSTDTQYF. The CDR3 nucleotides read TGTGCCACCAGTGATCGCGGAACTAGCACAGATACGCAGTATTTT.

The V gene is TRBV19, the J gene TRBJ1-3; D ambiguous. CDR1 is LNHDA and CDR2 is SQIVND in the germline V gene (reference sequence). Deletions cut 10 bases from V and 0 bases from J, with 7 bases between. The CDR3 consists of 12 residues. The CDR3 nucleotides are TGTGCCACCAGGTCCTCTGGAAACACCATATATTTT. It codes for CATRSSGNTIYF. Full variable domain (rest looked up from reference TRBV19 and TRBJ1-3): DGGITQSPKYLFRKEGQNVTLSCEQNLNHDAMYWYRQDPGQGLRLIYYSQIVNDFQKGDIAEGYSVSREKKESFPLTVTSAQKNPTAFYLCATRSSGNTIYFGEGSWLTVV.

A remark on this clone: An end of the junction does not agree with germline; a read error may underlie this. The chain joins TRBV7-7 to TRBJ2-7; 11 bases line up with TRBD1. Germline loops: CDR1 SSHAT, CDR2 FNYEAQ (reference sequence). This CDR3 contains 14 residues. The CDR3 sequence: CASSERDRGYEQYF. The CDR3 nucleotides are TGTGCTAGCAGCGAGCGGGACAGGGGGTACGAGCAGTACTTC.

J is TRBJ2-3 and V is TRBV6-2 or TRBV6-3; 13 nucleotides line up with TRBD2. J gave up 6 bases and V 5 bases, and 5 bases lay outside the gene matches. There are 15 residues in the CDR3. Germline CDR1 MNHEY, CDR2 SVGEGT. The CDR3 here is CASSKTSGGFDTQYF. The CDR3 region has the DNA TGTGCCAGCAGTAAGACTAGCGGGGGGTTCGATACGCAGTATTTT.

The rearrangement uses TRBV2 and TRBJ2-5; 15 bases are shared with TRBD2. V was clipped by 11 bases and J by 2 bases; unmatched bases: 9. The germline CDR1 and CDR2 sequences are SNHLY and FYNNEI. CDR3 length: 16 residues. This chain's CDR3 is CALSGTSGGNQETQYF. The CDR3, as DNA: TGTGCCCTATCAGGGACTAGCGGGGGGAATCAAGAGACCCAGTACTTC.

J is TRBJ1-1 and V is TRBV6-5; D is uncertain. CDR1 MNHEY and CDR2 SVGAGI come from the germline V gene. This CDR3 has 14 residues. V lost 0 bases and J 2 bases, leaving 7 bases between the germline ends. The CDR3 protein is CASSYSNSNTEAFF. In DNA, the CDR3 is TGTGCCAGCAGTTACTCAAACAGCAACACTGAAGCTTTCTTT.

The J gene is TRBJ1-1, the V gene TRBV5-4; D is undetermined. CDR3 length equals 13 residues. Deletions cut 6 bases from V and 4 bases from J, with 13 bases between. Germline V gene lookup returns CDR1 SGHNT and CDR2 YYREEE (reference sequence). CDR3 bases: TGTGCCAGCAAGGAGATTCGGTCCACTGAAGCTTTCTTT. Encoded protein: CASKEIRSTEAFF. Filled out from reference TRBV5-4 and TRBJ1-1, the complete variable domain reads ETGVTQSPTHLIKTRGQQVTLRCSSQSGHNTVSWYQQALGQGPQFIFQYYREEENGRGNFPPRFSGLQFPNYSSELNVNALELDDSALYLCASKEIRSTEAFFGQGTRLTVV.